Each of the 20 T cell receptor beta chains below was sequenced from the same sample in a study of breast tumors, draining lymph nodes, adjacent tissues. TCRdb passed the multiplex PCR reads through MiXCR, listing each CDR3 protein once. The sample contains over 150,000 distinct CDR3 sequences, 30% to 40% of which appear only once. Breast cancer patients provided tissue from their axillary draining lymph nodes. The sequencing input was axillary lymph node tissue. Receptor source: a female donor with breast cancer. Some clones in this sample may be carry-over from other donors' samples.

This sequence joins TRBV7-3 and TRBJ1-6; 9 bases fit TRBD1. The CDR3 is 16 amino acids. CDR1 is SGHTA, CDR2 FQGTGA, per germline. V shed 1 base and J 7 bases; nucleotides not matched to a gene: 5. The CDR3 sequence is CASSLRDRAGNSPLHF. CDR3 bases: TGTGCCAGCAGCTTAAGGGACAGGGCAGGAAATTCACCCCTCCACTTT.

As regards this clonotype: A junction end diverges from the germline sequence, so it may reflect a read error. The chain carries TRBV20-1 and TRBJ2-1; TRBD2 is a possible D gene (6 bases). CDR1 and CDR2 (germline): DFQATT, SNEGSKA (reference sequence). CDR3 length: 15 residues. CDR3 nucleotide sequence: TGCAGTGCTAGAGACCTCCCTCTAGCGACCAATGAGCAGCTCTTC. It translates to CSARDLPLATNEQLF.

The chain uses TRBV2 and TRBJ1-3; 9 positions agree with TRBD1. V shed 7 bases, J shed 5 bases, and the junction held 6 bases outside the gene matches. CDR1 is SNHLY, CDR2 FYNNEI, per germline. The CDR3 runs 14 residues. The DNA of the CDR3 is TGTGCCAGCAATGGTGGGACAGGGAGAAACACCATATATTTT. It translates to CASNGGTGRNTIYF.

V and J are TRBV28 and TRBJ2-3; the match to TRBD1 covers 10 bases. This CDR3 comprises 15 residues. CDR1 and CDR2 (germline): MDHEN, SYDVKM. V lost 6 bases to trimming and J lost 2 bases; unmatched junction nucleotides: 5. This chain's CDR3 is CASREGQGITDTQYF. The CDR3 nucleotides read TGTGCCAGCAGGGAGGGACAGGGGATCACAGATACGCAGTATTTT.

About this clonotype itself: A much larger clonotype is one base distant, so this may be a read error. The rearrangement joins TRBV20-1 to TRBJ2-5; D call uncertain. Per the germline V gene, CDR1 is DFQATT and CDR2 is SNEGSKA (reference sequence). CDR3 length: 12 amino acids. CDR3 protein: CSARDHSETPYF. The CDR3 DNA sequence: TGCAGTGCTAGAGACCACTCGGAGACCCCGTACTTC.

The chain links TRBV10-3 to TRBJ1-1; D may be TRBD1 (5 bases). Germline CDR1 and CDR2: ENHRY and SYGVKD. V dropped 0 bases and J dropped 1 base, with 9 bases sitting between them. This CDR3 is 15 amino acids long. CDR3 loop: CAISESSRENTEAFF. The CDR3, as DNA: TGTGCCATCAGTGAGTCGAGCAGGGAGAACACTGAAGCTTTCTTT.

This clonotype was seen repeatedly, ten times or more. The chain recombines TRBV20-1 with TRBJ2-1; 9 nucleotides line up with TRBD2. The germline V gene encodes CDR1 DFQATT and CDR2 SNEGSKA (reference sequence). The CDR3 is made up of 15 amino acids. V lost 5 bases, J lost 7 bases, and 12 bases stayed unmatched. The CDR3: CSAPRAGGPVNEQFF. The DNA for the CDR3 is TGCAGTGCTCCGCGGGCGGGAGGGCCAGTAAATGAGCAGTTCTTC.

The V gene is TRBV2, the J gene TRBJ2-3; 7 bases align to TRBD1. The germline CDR1 and CDR2 sequences are SNHLY and FYNNEI. V trimming: 6 bases; J trimming: 6 bases; junction bases outside the gene matches: 9. The CDR3 extends over 14 amino acids. Here the CDR3 reads CASSPGRGSDTQYF. CDR3 nucleotide sequence: TGTGCCAGCAGCCCTGGCAGGGGGAGTGATACGCAGTATTTT. Full variable domain (outside the CDR3, taken from reference TRBV2 and TRBJ2-3): EPEVTQTPSHQVTQMGQEVILRCVPISNHLYFYWYRQILGQKVEFLVSFYNNEISEKSEIFDDQFSVERPDGSNFTLKIRSTKLEDSAMYFCASSPGRGSDTQYFGPGTRLTVL.

This clonotype was seen at least ten times. V and J are TRBV19 and TRBJ2-7; a weak D match, TRBD1 (6 bases). The germline CDR1 and CDR2 sequences are LNHDA and SQIVND (reference sequence). V gave up 3 bases and J gave up 4 bases, with 19 bases separating them. This CDR3 region has 16 residues. CDR3 sequence: CASSMRGKGLNYEQYF. The CDR3 DNA sequence: TGTGCCAGTAGTATGAGGGGGAAAGGTCTAAATTACGAGCAGTACTTC.

This clonotype was recorded a few times. This rearrangement joins TRBV6-5 to TRBJ2-5; no firm D call. V dropped 4 bases and J dropped 7 bases, with 10 bases sitting between them. The CDR3 runs 12 residues. Germline V gives CDR1 MNHEY, CDR2 SVGAGI. In DNA, the CDR3 is TGTGCCAGCAGTTCCCCCCTCGGGACCCAGTACTTC. It translates to CASSSPLGTQYF.

This clonotype has ten or more counts. V usage is TRBV12-5 and J usage is TRBJ2-5; D not certain. The CDR3 consists of 11 residues. V was trimmed by 6 bases and J by 3 bases, leaving 5 bases between them. From germline, CDR1 is LGHNT and CDR2 FRNRAP. The CDR3 sequence is CASGIKETQYF. The CDR3 region has the DNA TGTGCTAGTGGAATCAAAGAGACCCAGTACTTC. Full variable domain (missing parts from reference TRBV12-5 and TRBJ2-5): DARVTQTPRHKVTEMGQEVTMRCQPILGHNTVFWYRQTMMQGLELLAYFRNRAPLDDSGMPKDRFSAEMPDATLATLKIQPSEPRDSAVYFCASGIKETQYFGPGTRLLVL.

This clonotype has a count of ten or more. The V gene is TRBV7-3, the J gene TRBJ2-5; tentative D call: TRBD1 (6 bases). Germline CDR1 reads SGHTA; CDR2 reads FQGTGA. V lost 1 base, J lost 5 bases, and 14 bases lay in between. The CDR3 is 15 residues long. The CDR3: CASSLNGGERETQYF. The CDR3 coding sequence is TGTGCCAGCAGCTTAAATGGGGGCGAAAGGGAGACCCAGTACTTC. The variable domain in full, completed from reference TRBV7-3 and TRBJ2-5, reads GAGVSQTPSNKVTEKGKYVELRCDPISGHTALYWYRQSLGQGPEFLIYFQGTGAADDSGLPNDRFFAVRPEGSVSTLKIQRTERGDSAVYLCASSLNGGERETQYFGPGTRLLVL.

There are many counts of this clonotype. In nucleotides, the CDR3 is TGTGCCAGCAGTTCGGGATACGGCGGGACTGAAGCTTTCTTT. It encodes CASSSGYGGTEAFF. The chain is built from TRBV5-6 and TRBJ1-1; no definite D call. This CDR3 has 14 amino acids. Looked up from germline, CDR1 is SGHDT and CDR2 is YYEEEE. The ends were cut back, 5 bases at V and 5 bases at J, with 16 bases in the middle.

At least ten counts were recorded for this clonotype. The J gene is TRBJ1-2, the V gene TRBV28; D remains unclear. The germline gives CDR1 MDHEN, CDR2 SYDVKM. This CDR3 region has 13 residues. Trimming cost V 6 bases and J 3 bases, with 11 bases left between them. In nucleotides, the CDR3 is TGTGCCAGCAGGGTACACCGGGACTATGGCTACACCTTC. Amino acids: CASRVHRDYGYTF.

This clonotype was detected ten times or more. The J gene is TRBJ1-3, the V gene TRBV5-4; D is ambiguous. The CDR3 runs 15 residues. Trimming stripped 4 bases from V and 0 bases from J, with 11 bases between. Germline loops: CDR1 SGHNT, CDR2 YYREEE (reference sequence). CDR3 sequence: CASSPILSSGNTIYF. In nucleotides, the CDR3 is TGTGCCAGCAGCCCTATCCTGAGCTCTGGAAACACCATATATTTT.

Points on this clonotype: The conserved phenylalanine or tryptophan is not found at the CDR3 terminus, so this likely reflects a read error. J is TRBJ1-2 and V is TRBV27; possibly TRBD1 for D (6 bases). With 6 bases removed from V and 6 bases from J, the gap between germline ends came to 17 bases. The CDR3 loop spans 14 amino acids. Germline CDR1 MNHEY, CDR2 SMNVEV (reference sequence). In DNA, the CDR3 is TGTGCCAGCAGCCCGTGGGGGGGGCTGCATGGCTACACCCTC. It encodes CASSPWGGLHGYTL.

The chain couples TRBV20-1 to TRBJ1-5, with 8 bases that match TRBD1. This CDR3 is built from 13 residues. The V segment lost 5 bases and the J segment 5 bases; nucleotides outside the gene matches: 5. Germline CDR1 reads DFQATT; CDR2 reads SNEGSKA (reference sequence). This chain's CDR3 is CSAGKTGDQPQHF. The CDR3 nucleotides read TGCAGTGCTGGGAAGACAGGGGATCAGCCCCAGCATTTT.

This clonotype was counted only a few times. V usage is TRBV12-3 or TRBV12-4 and J usage is TRBJ1-1; no definite D call. Deletions cut 5 bases from V and 1 base from J, with 11 bases between. The CDR3 is made up of 14 amino acids. Here the CDR3 reads CASSPTTENTEAFF. For the CDR3, the DNA is TGTGCCAGCAGTCCAACGACCGAGAACACTGAAGCTTTCTTT.

The chain recombines TRBV7-9 with TRBJ1-1; TRBD1 agrees at 7 bases. The CDR3 is made up of 13 amino acids. In germline, CDR1 is SEHNR, CDR2 FQNEAQ (reference sequence). V lost 5 bases and J lost 10; bases outside the gene matches: 10. The CDR3 bases are TGTGCCAGCAGCCTAGGACAGGCGGGAACAGCTTTCTTT. It yields the protein CASSLGQAGTAFF.

The CDR3 bases are TGCAGTGCTAGGGATGACAGGGCCAGGTGGCGCTACGAGCAGTACTTC. It specifies CSARDDRARWRYEQYF. This chain connects TRBV20-1 to TRBJ2-7; 7 bases are shared with TRBD1. V lost 3 bases and J lost 3; bases outside the gene matches: 14. This CDR3 has 16 amino acids. CDR1 DFQATT and CDR2 SNEGSKA come from the germline V gene (reference sequence).